Below are 23 T cell receptor beta chains sequenced from a single sample in a study of blood T cell repertoires in COVID-19. The table came from immunoSEQ multiplex PCR; TCRdb's copy has only in-frame clones and leaves some out. The data show approximately 300,000 clones, about four fifths seen once. Sequencing was performed on peripheral blood. Receptors were obtained from a person between 65 and 79 years old with COVID-19, enrolled during active disease.

The chain carries TRBV6-2 or TRBV6-3 and TRBJ2-1; perhaps TRBD2 as D (6 bases). V lost 2 bases, J lost 15 bases, and 20 bases lay in between. This CDR3 has 14 amino acids. The germline gives CDR1 MNHEY, CDR2 SVGEGT. The CDR3 DNA reads as TGTGCCAGCAGTTACCGGGCCGGCGGGGCTGGCTGGTTCTTC. Encoded protein: CASSYRAGGAGWFF.

The chain has TRBV7-8 and TRBJ1-1; D might be TRBD1 (5 bases). Germline V gene lookup returns CDR1 SGHVS and CDR2 FQNEAQ. The CDR3 is 14 residues long. Trimming removed 0 bases at V and 6 bases at J, with 11 bases between. The CDR3 DNA follows: TGTGCCAGCAGCTTAGCGTGGGGGGAAGCTGAAGCTTTCTTT. This codes for CASSLAWGEAEAFF. The complete variable domain, with remaining parts taken from reference TRBV7-8 and TRBJ1-1, reads GAGVSQSPRYKVAKRGQDVALRCDPISGHVSLFWYQQALGQGPEFLTYFQNEAQLDKSGLPSDRFFAERPEGSVSTLKIQRTQQEDSAVYLCASSLAWGEAEAFFGQGTRLTVV.

The chain combines TRBV27 with TRBJ2-1, with a weak D call TRBD1 (6 bases). Trimming cost V 3 bases and J 9 bases, with 15 bases left between them. CDR1 is MNHEY and CDR2 is SMNVEV in the germline V gene (reference sequence). The CDR3 extends over 14 amino acids. Written as DNA, the CDR3 is TGTGCCAGCAGTTTTCAACAGGGAGTGTCTGAGCAGTTCTTC. This translates into CASSFQQGVSEQFF.

The rearrangement joins TRBV5-1 to TRBJ2-1, with D possibly TRBD2 on 6 matching bases. This CDR3 region has 15 residues. The ends were cut back, 7 bases at V and 3 bases at J, with 17 bases in the middle. The V gene's germline CDR1 is SGHRS and CDR2 YFSETQ. This CDR3 is CASYGGSGGYNEQFF. The DNA for the CDR3 is TGCGCCAGCTATGGGGGGTCGGGTGGCTACAATGAGCAGTTCTTC.

This clone was found once. The V and J genes are TRBV11-2 and TRBJ1-3, with a possible D match to TRBD1 (5 bases). Germline V gene lookup returns CDR1 SGHAT and CDR2 FQNNGV. The CDR3 totals 16 residues. The germline V and J ends were trimmed by 5 bases and 4 bases, with 18 bases remaining between them. This CDR3 reads CASSPSDSRSGNTIYF. CDR3 in DNA: TGTGCCAGCAGCCCCTCCGACAGTCGTTCCGGAAACACCATATATTTT. Full variable domain (remainder filled in from reference TRBV11-2 and TRBJ1-3): EAGVAQSPRYKIIEKRQSVAFWCNPISGHATLYWYQQILGQGPKLLIQFQNNGVVDDSQLPKDRFSAERLKGVDSTLKIQPAKLEDSAVYLCASSPSDSRSGNTIYFGEGSWLTVV.

The rearrangement uses TRBV28 and TRBJ1-5; tentative D call: TRBD1 (5 bases). This CDR3 is built from 15 residues. V was pared by 7 bases and J by 5 bases, with 18 bases between. The V gene's germline CDR1 is MDHEN and CDR2 SYDVKM. CDR3 coding DNA: TGTGCCAGCAACAACCCCATCACAGGTTATCAGCCCCAGCATTTT. It translates to CASNNPITGYQPQHF.

The V call is TRBV29-1, the J call TRBJ2-1; unclear D gene. The CDR3 sequence is 10 residues long. V lost 7 bases and J 8 bases, leaving 9 bases between the germline ends. From germline, CDR1 is SQVTM and CDR2 ANQGSEA. The CDR3 DNA is TGCAGCGGGGGTATTGATGAGCAGTTCTTC. This codes for CSGGIDEQFF.

The chain uses TRBV18 and TRBJ1-5; D is possibly TRBD1 (5 bases). The germline V gene has CDR1 KGHSH and CDR2 LQKENI. CDR3 length: 13 residues. V shed 2 bases and J shed 5 bases, with 7 bases lying between them. The CDR3: CASSPGDYQPQHF. The CDR3 DNA is TGTGCCAGCTCACCAGGGGACTATCAGCCCCAGCATTTT. Full variable domain (rest looked up from reference TRBV18 and TRBJ1-5): NAGVMQNPRHLVRRRGQEARLRCSPMKGHSHVYWYRQLPEEGLKFMVYLQKENIIDESGMPKERFSAEFPKEGPSILRIQQVVRGDSAAYFCASSPGDYQPQHFGDGTRLSIL.

The rearrangement links TRBV30 to TRBJ2-3; TRBD1 matches 7 bases. The length of the CDR3 is 20 residues. Germline V gene data show CDR1 as GTSNPN and CDR2 as SVGIG (reference sequence). Trimming at V came to 3 bases and at J to 0 bases, leaving 21 bases not matched to a gene. In DNA form, the CDR3 reads TGTGCCTGGAGGGGTCCATTACCGGGACAGCGTTTCCTTAGCACAGATACGCAGTATTTT. Translating gives CAWRGPLPGQRFLSTDTQYF.

This clone was seen a handful of times. The chain recombines TRBV5-4 with TRBJ1-2, with 10 positions matching TRBD1. There are 12 residues in the CDR3. Germline trimming cut 3 bases from V and 13 bases from J; bases unmatched to any gene: 6. Germline CDR1 reads SGHNT; CDR2 reads YYREEE (reference sequence). The CDR3 region has the DNA TGTGCCAGCAGCTCGGGACAGGGGACACCCACCTTC. This translates into CASSSGQGTPTF.

This chain links TRBV9 with TRBJ2-1; TRBD2 agrees at 7 bases. CDR1 SGDLS and CDR2 YYNGEE come from the germline V gene. V lost 5 bases and J lost 0; bases outside the gene matches: 11. The length of the CDR3 is 17 residues. The CDR3 is CASSEEIWTSSYNEQFF. The CDR3 nucleotides are TGTGCCAGCAGTGAAGAGATTTGGACTAGCTCCTACAATGAGCAGTTCTTC. The entire variable domain, with the rest obtained from reference TRBV9 and TRBJ2-1, is as follows: DSGVTQTPKHLITATGQRVTLRCSPRSGDLSVYWYQQSLDQGLQFLIQYYNGEERAKGNILERFSAQQFPDLHSELNLSSLELGDSALYFCASSEEIWTSSYNEQFFGPGTRLTVL.

This chain links TRBV30 with TRBJ1-3; D is possibly TRBD1 (6 bases). The CDR3 runs 14 residues. V was pared by 2 bases and J by 5 bases, with 13 bases between. Germline V CDR1 and CDR2: GTSNPN, SVGIG (reference sequence). Written as DNA, the CDR3 is TGTGCCTGGAGTCCGACAGGCGCGCGAAACACCATATATTTT. It yields the protein CAWSPTGARNTIYF.

The chain combines TRBV5-4 with TRBJ1-6; the D gene is possibly TRBD1 (5 bases). The CDR3 is 16 amino acids. The V gene lost 0 bases and the J gene lost 2 bases, with 9 bases spanning the gap. Germline V gene sequence: CDR1 SGHNT, CDR2 YYREEE (reference sequence). CDR3 protein: CASSLAGGTYNSPLHF. For the CDR3, the DNA is TGTGCCAGCAGCTTGGCCGGGGGTACCTATAATTCACCCCTCCACTTT.

The rearrangement joins TRBV19 to TRBJ1-4, with D maybe TRBD1 (5 bases). V was shortened by 5 bases and J by 8 bases, with 12 bases between the two germline ends. In germline, CDR1 is LNHDA, CDR2 SQIVND (reference sequence). The CDR3 has 13 residues. CDR3 bases: TGTGCCAGTAGTCGCGGGGGGAACGAAAAACTGTTTTTT. Protein product: CASSRGGNEKLFF.

The chain joins TRBV11-1 to TRBJ1-1, with a possible D match to TRBD1 (5 bases). This CDR3 has 16 amino acids. V was clipped by 1 base and J by 5 bases, with 17 bases between them. Germline V gene sequence: CDR1 SGHAT, CDR2 FQDESV (reference sequence). The CDR3: CASSLVQGRGGTEAFF. DNA for the CDR3: TGTGCCAGCAGCTTAGTTCAGGGCCGGGGAGGAACTGAAGCTTTCTTT.

CDR3 coding DNA: TGTGCCAGCAGCCATCCCAGGTGGACTAGCACAGATACGCAGTATTTT. It codes for CASSHPRWTSTDTQYF. The J gene is TRBJ2-3, the V gene TRBV3-1 (or the pseudogene TRBV3-2); tentatively, D is TRBD2 (5 bases). The CDR3 sequence is 16 residues long. The V end was cut by 3 bases, the J end by 0 bases, with 13 bases between. Germline V gives CDR1 LGHDT, CDR2 YNNKEL (reference sequence).

The chain has TRBV11-2 and TRBJ2-7; D is possibly TRBD2 (5 bases). The CDR3 is 14 residues long. Trimming took 5 bases from V and 4 from J, leaving 15 bases between them. Germline CDR1 SGHAT, CDR2 FQNNGV. This CDR3 reads CASSRLIGVYEQYF. The CDR3, as DNA: TGTGCCAGCAGCAGACTAATCGGGGTATACGAGCAGTACTTC.

V is TRBV11-2 and J is TRBJ1-2; 7 nucleotides line up with TRBD1. Germline CDR1 is SGHAT and CDR2 is FQNNGV. This CDR3 region has 15 residues. V shed 2 bases and J 7 bases; nucleotides not matched to a gene: 10. The CDR3 region is CASSLLTGTEGGYTF. The CDR3, as DNA: TGTGCCAGCAGCTTATTAACCGGGACAGAGGGTGGCTACACCTTC. Full variable domain (rest looked up from reference TRBV11-2 and TRBJ1-2): EAGVAQSPRYKIIEKRQSVAFWCNPISGHATLYWYQQILGQGPKLLIQFQNNGVVDDSQLPKDRFSAERLKGVDSTLKIQPAKLEDSAVYLCASSLLTGTEGGYTFGSGTRLTVV.

The chain recombines TRBV21-1 with TRBJ1-3. TRBV21-1 is a pseudogene segment. This CDR3 is built from 20 residues. This CDR3 is CASSKLSRVGSPSSGNTIYF. CDR3 in DNA: TGTGCCAGCAGCAAACTCAGTCGGGTAGGAAGTCCTAGCTCTGGAAACACCATATATTTT.

The chain employs TRBV3-1 (or the pseudogene TRBV3-2) and TRBJ2-5; D call uncertain. Germline-derived CDR1 and CDR2 are LGHDT and YNNKEL (reference sequence). The CDR3 is 14 residues long. The ends were cut back, 0 bases at V and 4 bases at J, with 9 bases in the middle. The CDR3 protein is CASSQENSLETQYF. DNA of the CDR3: TGTGCCAGCAGCCAAGAGAACTCTCTAGAGACCCAGTACTTC.

The genes are TRBV28 and TRBJ1-2; D call uncertain. CDR3 length: 17 amino acids. Looked up from germline, CDR1 is MDHEN and CDR2 is SYDVKM. V gave up 8 bases and J gave up 4 bases, with 26 bases separating them. As DNA, the CDR3 is TGTGCCAGCCCACACACCAAAACAGAGTTAGGTGGCTATGGCTACACCTTC. It specifies CASPHTKTELGGYGYTF.

The rearrangement links TRBV19 to TRBJ1-5; D is unclear. Trimming cost V 5 bases and J 3 bases, with 5 bases left between them. From germline, CDR1 is LNHDA and CDR2 SQIVND (reference sequence). The CDR3 sequence is 12 residues long. The CDR3 sequence: CASSWPNQPQHF. CDR3 coding DNA: TGTGCCAGTAGTTGGCCCAATCAGCCCCAGCATTTT.

The V and J genes are TRBV15 and TRBJ2-3, with 7 positions matching TRBD2. Germline V CDR1 and CDR2: LNHNV, YYDKDF (reference sequence). The J segment lost 2 bases and the V segment lost 1 base, leaving 12 bases of the junction unmatched. There are 18 residues in the CDR3. The CDR3 nucleotides are TGTGCCACCAGCAGAGGGTCCCTAGGGAGCGGGGCCACAGATACGCAGTATTTT. Encoded protein: CATSRGSLGSGATDTQYF.